These 18 T cell receptor beta chains came from one sample sequenced in a study of metastatic and nonmetastatic thyroid tumors. TCRdb used MiXCR to call clones anew from the PCR reads. Of 15,000 to 20,000 clones listed, 21% were seen once; the top ten hold approximately 15%. Patients had received no treatment of any kind before thyroid surgery. The specimen sequenced was tumor tissue. The receptors here all came from a female donor with papillary thyroid cancer or a benign thyroid nodule (not recorded which). Some clones in this sample may be carry-over from other donors' samples.

Relative to its sample, this clone is medium-sized (0.01 to 0.1%). V and J are TRBV27 and TRBJ2-7; TRBD2 is a possible D gene (5 bases). CDR3 length: 14 amino acids. The germline gives CDR1 MNHEY, CDR2 SMNVEV (reference sequence). The germline V and J ends were trimmed by 5 bases and 3 bases, with 14 bases remaining between them. CDR3 amino acids: CASSPGRGYYEQYF. The CDR3 DNA reads TGTGCCAGCAGTCCAGGACGGGGTTACTACGAGCAGTACTTC.

The chain recombines TRBV30 with TRBJ2-1; D unclear. V lost 0 bases, J lost 1 base, and 7 bases lay in between. The CDR3 sequence is 14 residues long. CDR1 and CDR2 from the germline V gene are GTSNPN and SVGIG (reference sequence). Written as DNA, the CDR3 is TGTGCCTGGAGTGTACTCGCGTCCTACAATGAGCAGTTCTTC. This codes for CAWSVLASYNEQFF.

The chain carries TRBV24-1 and TRBJ2-2; 10 nucleotides align to TRBD1. With 5 bases clipped from V and 4 bases from J, the junction kept 9 bases outside the gene matches. This CDR3 comprises 17 residues. CDR1 is KGHDR, CDR2 SFDVKD, per germline. CDR3 residues: CATSAKVWDRGTGELFF. In nucleotides, the CDR3 is TGTGCCACCAGTGCCAAGGTGTGGGACAGGGGCACCGGGGAGCTGTTTTTT.

The genes are TRBV12-3 or TRBV12-4 and TRBJ2-7; D is ambiguous. Trimming pared 3 bases from V and 4 bases from J, leaving 10 bases between. This CDR3 spans 13 amino acids. CDR3 protein: CASSFDPKYEQYF. CDR3 coding DNA: TGTGCCAGCAGTTTTGATCCGAAATACGAGCAGTACTTC.

Note on this clone: This may come from a read error, since a much larger clone is one base off. The chain recombines TRBV9 with TRBJ1-1, with D unclear. CDR3 length: 16 amino acids. The V and J ends lost 0 bases and 0 bases respectively, with 12 bases between them. Germline CDR1 reads SGDLS; CDR2 reads YYNGEE. The CDR3 region is CASSVAPPDMNTEAFF. The CDR3 nucleotides are TGTGCCAGCAGCGTAGCCCCACCCGACATGAACACTGAAGCTTTCTTT. The full variable domain, in which reference TRBV9 and TRBJ1-1 provide the parts outside the CDR3, is DSGVTQTPKHLITATGQRVTLRCSPRSGDLSVYWYQQSLDQGLQFLIQYYNGEERAKGNILERFSAQQFPDLHSELNLSSLELGDSALYFCASSVAPPDMNTEAFFGQGTRLTVV.

This clone has ten or more counts. The V call is TRBV6-1, the J call TRBJ1-3; D ambiguous. The CDR3 covers 16 residues. The V gene's germline CDR1 is MNHNS and CDR2 SASEGT. The V end lost 3 bases, the J end lost 0 bases, and 12 bases lay between the germline ends. This CDR3 reads CASSESGSYSGNTIYF. The CDR3 DNA sequence: TGTGCCAGCAGTGAGTCCGGGTCCTACTCTGGAAACACCATATATTTT.

This clone showed up many times. J is TRBJ2-5 and V is TRBV29-1; weak D call: TRBD1 (6 bases). V was clipped by 4 bases and J by 5 bases, with 17 bases between them. In germline, CDR1 is SQVTM, CDR2 ANQGSEA. The CDR3 length is 14 residues. The CDR3 sequence is CSVALTGPRETQYF. For the CDR3, the DNA is TGCAGCGTTGCCTTAACAGGGCCTAGGGAGACCCAGTACTTC.

The chain couples TRBV11-3 to TRBJ2-7, with TRBD2 identical over 11 bases. The CDR3 length is 15 residues. Germline V lookup: CDR1 SGHNT, CDR2 YENEEA. J gave up 4 bases and V 1 base, and 3 bases lay outside the gene matches. The CDR3 DNA reads as TGTGCCAGCAGCTTAGGACTAGCGGGATATTACGAGCAGTACTTC. Its protein is CASSLGLAGYYEQYF.

The rearrangement uses TRBV6-1 and TRBJ1-5, with D maybe TRBD1 (5 bases). V gave up 7 bases and J gave up 11 bases, with 18 bases separating them. The CDR3 is 13 amino acids. Germline CDR1 is MNHNS and CDR2 is SASEGT. CDR3 sequence reads: CASNRDERVAQHF. The DNA of the CDR3 is TGTGCCAGCAACCGGGACGAACGGGTGGCCCAGCATTTT.

This clone has a count of ten or more. V gene TRBV7-9 combines with J gene TRBJ2-5, with 7 bases aligning to TRBD1. V shed 3 bases, J shed 8 bases, and the junction held 6 bases outside the gene matches. The CDR3 loop spans 13 amino acids. Germline lookup yields CDR1 SEHNR and CDR2 FQNEAQ (reference sequence). The CDR3 coding sequence is TGTGCCAGCAGCTTGGGACAGAAGGATACCCAGTACTTC. Protein: CASSLGQKDTQYF.

This chain links TRBV19 with TRBJ1-1; 8 bases are shared with TRBD1. The CDR3 consists of 16 residues. After removal of 4 bases from V and 0 bases from J, the junction contained 7 bases not matched to a gene. Per the germline V gene, CDR1 is LNHDA and CDR2 is SQIVND (reference sequence). The CDR3 nucleotides read TGTGCCAGTAGTAGTAAGACAGGGGCTTTGAACACTGAAGCTTTCTTT. It specifies CASSSKTGALNTEAFF. The complete variable domain, with remaining parts taken from reference TRBV19 and TRBJ1-1, reads DGGITQSPKYLFRKEGQNVTLSCEQNLNHDAMYWYRQDPGQGLRLIYYSQIVNDFQKGDIAEGYSVSREKKESFPLTVTSAQKNPTAFYLCASSSKTGALNTEAFFGQGTRLTVV.

In this sample, this clone turned up many times. The rearrangement joins TRBV10-3 to TRBJ1-4; possible D gene TRBD1, 5 bases. Germline CDR1 and CDR2: ENHRY and SYGVKD. The length of the CDR3 is 13 residues. V gave up 10 bases and J gave up 7 bases, with 16 bases separating them. CDR3 sequence: CATGVQGPEKLFF. Written as DNA, the CDR3 is TGTGCCACCGGGGTTCAGGGTCCTGAAAAACTGTTTTTT.

This clone was observed many times. This sequence joins TRBV6-2 or TRBV6-3 and TRBJ2-1, with 8 bases lining up with TRBD2. This CDR3 comprises 16 residues. J gave up 5 bases and V 4 bases, and 10 bases lay outside the gene matches. CDR1 is MNHEY and CDR2 is SVGEGT in the germline V gene. This CDR3 reads CASSSPWLAGDNEQFF. The CDR3 region has the DNA TGTGCCAGCAGTTCCCCCTGGCTAGCGGGCGACAATGAGCAGTTCTTC.

This clone appeared many times. This rearrangement joins TRBV20-1 to TRBJ2-3; tentative D call: TRBD2 (6 bases). In germline, CDR1 is DFQATT, CDR2 SNEGSKA (reference sequence). Trimming cost V 1 base and J 1 base, with 12 bases left between them. The CDR3 is 15 residues long. The DNA for the CDR3 is TGCAGTGCTAGAGTGCCGGGAGACGGCACAGATACGCAGTATTTT. It is translated as CSARVPGDGTDTQYF.

This clone was seen at least ten times. The V call is TRBV20-1, the J call TRBJ2-1, with D hard to call. The germline CDR1 and CDR2 sequences are DFQATT and SNEGSKA (reference sequence). The CDR3 loop spans 12 amino acids. Between the trimmed V and J ends, which lost 3 bases and 3 bases, there was a span of 6 bases. CDR3 nucleotides: TGCAGTGCTAGCGGGTTCTACAATGAGCAGTTCTTC. Encoded protein: CSASGFYNEQFF.

This clone was seen only once. The gene calls are TRBV30 and TRBJ2-7; D is possibly TRBD1 or TRBD2 (5 bases each). The CDR3 spans 13 residues. Trimming cost V 2 bases and J 6 bases, with 14 bases left between them. Germline CDR1 GTSNPN, CDR2 SVGIG (reference sequence). CDR3 nucleotides: TGTGCCTGGAGTTCCCGGGACGTTCGCGAGCAGTACTTC. It codes for CAWSSRDVREQYF.

This clone rates as medium-sized. V is TRBV20-1 and J is TRBJ1-5, with D possibly being TRBD1 (5 bases). Germline CDR1 and CDR2: DFQATT and SNEGSKA (reference sequence). The CDR3 is made up of 12 amino acids. V lost 1 base and J 7 bases, leaving 8 bases between the germline ends. DNA for the CDR3: TGCAGTGCTAGAGGGGGGGGGCAGCCCCAGCATTTT. This sequence encodes CSARGGGQPQHF.

This clone was counted between two and nine times. The chain links TRBV28 to TRBJ2-1; D ambiguous. The CDR3 spans 12 residues. The germline CDR1 and CDR2 sequences are MDHEN and SYDVKM. V lost 4 bases and J lost 5, with 6 bases in between. CDR3: CASSWVNNEQFF. For the CDR3, the DNA is TGTGCCAGCAGTTGGGTTAACAATGAGCAGTTCTTC.